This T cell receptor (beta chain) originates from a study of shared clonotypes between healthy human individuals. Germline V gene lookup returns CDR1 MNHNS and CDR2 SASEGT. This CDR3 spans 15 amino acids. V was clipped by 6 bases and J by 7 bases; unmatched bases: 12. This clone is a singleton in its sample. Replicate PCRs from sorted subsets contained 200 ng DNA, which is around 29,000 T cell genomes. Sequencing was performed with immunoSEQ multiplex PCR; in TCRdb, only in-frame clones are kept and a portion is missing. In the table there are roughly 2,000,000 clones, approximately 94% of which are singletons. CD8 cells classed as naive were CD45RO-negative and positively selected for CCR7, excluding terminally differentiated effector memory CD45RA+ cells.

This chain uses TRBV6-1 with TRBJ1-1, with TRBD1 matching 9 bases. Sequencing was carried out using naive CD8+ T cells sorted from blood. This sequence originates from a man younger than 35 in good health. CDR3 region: CASSAYRGPSGEAFF. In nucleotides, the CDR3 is TGTGCCAGCAGCGCGTACAGGGGGCCTAGTGGTGAAGCTTTCTTT.